These 18 T cell receptor beta chains were all obtained from the same sample, sequenced in a study of T cell repertoires in cytomegalovirus infection. These receptors lack a known antigen. MiXCR was run by TCRdb on the reads, yielding one entry per CDR3 protein. The sample yields 650,000 to 850,000 distinct CDR3 sequences, roughly 29% seen once. The sample consisted of cultured CD8+ T cells from PBMCs, taken from culture after CMV antigen stimulation. The source is a human donor in good health (CMV status not recorded). Some clones in this sample may be carry-over from other donors' samples.

This sequence joins TRBV6-8 and TRBJ1-1; tentatively, D is TRBD1 (5 bases). The CDR3 contains 15 residues. Trimming pared 2 bases from V and 6 bases from J, leaving 16 bases between. Germline V gene lookup returns CDR1 MNHGY and CDR2 SAAAGT. The CDR3 DNA reads TGTGCCAGCAGTTACCAGAGGGGAGGAAGGCCTGAAGCTTTCTTT. It codes for CASSYQRGGRPEAFF.

In regard to this clonotype: Since a much larger clone is just one base distant, this may be a read error. The V gene is TRBV7-6, the J gene TRBJ1-2; D gene ambiguous. The CDR3 runs 15 residues. CDR1 and CDR2 from the germline V gene are SGHVS and FNYEAQ. V was pared by 3 bases and J by 4 bases, with 15 bases between. CDR3 residues: CASSFFEQPTYGYTF. CDR3 bases: TGTGCCAGCAGCTTCTTCGAACAGCCGACCTATGGCTACACCTTC.

This clonotype has only a few counts. The chain has TRBV12-3 or TRBV12-4 and TRBJ1-2, with 7 bases fitting TRBD1. This CDR3 has 14 amino acids. V trimming: 5 bases; J trimming: 7 bases; junction bases outside the gene matches: 10. As DNA, the CDR3 is TGTGCCAGCAGTCCTACTGGGACAGCGGGTGGCTACACCTTC. Amino acid sequence: CASSPTGTAGGYTF.

Comments on this clonotype: A much larger clone differs from this one at a single base, so this may be a read error. The chain combines TRBV12-3 or TRBV12-4 with TRBJ2-3, with a possible D match to TRBD2 (7 bases). The CDR3 loop spans 16 amino acids. Trimming cost V 7 bases and J 5 bases, with 22 bases left between them. CDR3 DNA sequence: TGTGCCAGCAATACCCTAGAGGGGGGGCCGAGAGATACGCAGTATTTT. This encodes CASNTLEGGPRDTQYF.

This clonotype has more than one count but fewer than ten. The V call is TRBV6-4, the J call TRBJ1-6, with D possibly matching TRBD1 (5 bases). The germline V gene encodes CDR1 MRHNA and CDR2 SNTAGT. The V end was cut by 6 bases, the J end by 9 bases, with 12 bases between. This CDR3 region has 13 residues. The CDR3 DNA sequence: TGTGCCAGCAGCCACGGGACTAGTTCACCCCTCCACTTT. It is translated as CASSHGTSSPLHF.

The chain has TRBV28 and TRBJ2-3; D is perhaps TRBD1 (6 bases). Germline CDR1 reads MDHEN; CDR2 reads SYDVKM. V lost 9 bases, J lost 2 bases, and 12 bases lay in between. The CDR3 covers 13 residues. CDR3 nucleotide sequence: TGTGCCAGTCTCCGGGACAACACAGATACGCAGTATTTT. Translated: CASLRDNTDTQYF.

The chain uses TRBV4-1 and TRBJ2-3; D gene ambiguous. V was cut by 0 bases and J by 0 bases, with 10 bases left in between. CDR3 length: 16 amino acids. Per the germline V gene, CDR1 is MGHRA and CDR2 is YSYEKL. As DNA, the CDR3 is TGCGCCAGCAGCCAAGATAGTAGGTACAGCACAGATACGCAGTATTTT. Protein sequence: CASSQDSRYSTDTQYF.

In regard to this clonotype: The junction and the germline gene differ at one end; a read error may be behind it. This chain uses TRBV10-3 with TRBJ2-2; TRBD1 agrees at 7 bases. Germline V gene data show CDR1 as ENHRY and CDR2 as SYGVKD. The CDR3 contains 13 residues. CDR3 sequence: CAIRTGNAGELFF. CDR3 nucleotide sequence: TGTGCCATCAGGACAGGGAACGCCGGGGAGCTGTTTTTT.

This clonotype was counted ten times or more. The chain is built from TRBV7-9 and TRBJ2-5; D ambiguous. The CDR3 runs to 13 residues. Trimming cost V 1 base and J 4 bases, with 7 bases left between them. Germline CDR1 SEHNR, CDR2 FQNEAQ (reference sequence). The CDR3 spells CASSLVMGETQYF. CDR3 nucleotides: TGTGCCAGCAGCTTAGTTATGGGAGAGACCCAGTACTTC.

This clonotype was counted only a few times. CDR3 nucleotides: TGCGCCAGCAGTGAGCATGGGCAGGGAGAGTCAGATACGCAGTATTTT. This gives the protein CASSEHGQGESDTQYF. V is TRBV10-2 and J is TRBJ2-3; D may correspond to TRBD1 or TRBD2 (5 bases each). The CDR3 consists of 16 residues. V was pared by 2 bases and J by 4 bases, with 16 bases between. Germline V gene data show CDR1 as WSHSY and CDR2 as SAAADI.

The chain recombines TRBV2 with TRBJ2-5, with 8 bases aligning to TRBD1. Losses at the gene ends were 0 bases for V and 1 base for J; bases not matched to a gene: 4. The CDR3 length is 16 residues. The germline gives CDR1 SNHLY, CDR2 FYNNEI. CDR3: CASSEALDRVQETQYF. The CDR3 DNA sequence: TGTGCCAGCAGTGAAGCCCTGGACAGGGTCCAAGAGACCCAGTACTTC.

The chain joins TRBV9 to TRBJ2-7, with 7 bases that match TRBD1. CDR3 length equals 15 residues. Germline CDR1 reads SGDLS; CDR2 reads YYNGEE. With V trimmed by 3 bases and J by 7 bases, 13 bases remained unmatched. The CDR3 DNA follows: TGTGCCAGCAGCGCCACAGGGGTAACGGTGGCGGAGCAGTACTTC. Residues: CASSATGVTVAEQYF. The full variable domain, its missing parts supplied by reference TRBV9 and TRBJ2-7, is DSGVTQTPKHLITATGQRVTLRCSPRSGDLSVYWYQQSLDQGLQFLIQYYNGEERAKGNILERFSAQQFPDLHSELNLSSLELGDSALYFCASSATGVTVAEQYFGPGTRLTVT.

V is TRBV27 and J is TRBJ2-7; 7 positions match TRBD1. CDR3 length: 16 residues. The germline gives CDR1 MNHEY, CDR2 SMNVEV (reference sequence). V lost 2 bases to trimming and J lost 1 base; unmatched junction nucleotides: 8. The DNA of the CDR3 is TGTGCCAGCAGTTTACGGGACAGCTGCTTTTCCTACGAGCAGTACGTC. Its translation: CASSLRDSCFSYEQYV.

This clonotype was counted many times. The chain combines TRBV12-3 or TRBV12-4 with TRBJ1-2, with 7 bases that match TRBD1. Trimming took 6 bases from V and 7 from J; bases not matched to a gene: 5. This CDR3 comprises 12 residues. The CDR3 bases are TGTGCCAGCAGCTCAGGGGGAAGTGGCTACACCTTC. It yields the protein CASSSGGSGYTF.

This clonotype was counted a few times. J is TRBJ2-2 and V is TRBV24-1; D not certain. V lost 2 bases to trimming and J lost 10 bases, with 7 bases between them. There are 12 residues in the CDR3. In germline, CDR1 is KGHDR, CDR2 SFDVKD. The CDR3 region is CATSDSMSELFF. CDR3 nucleotide sequence: TGTGCCACCAGTGATTCAATGTCGGAGCTGTTTTTT.

The rearrangement links TRBV6-4 to TRBJ1-1; weak D call: TRBD1 (6 bases). Germline CDR1 MRHNA, CDR2 SNTAGT. The CDR3 spans 13 residues. The V and J ends lost 3 bases and 3 bases respectively, with 8 bases between them. For the CDR3, the DNA is TGTGCCAGCAGTGAGGGGGCATACACTGAAGCTTTCTTT. Translating gives CASSEGAYTEAFF.

The chain couples TRBV7-6 to TRBJ1-1, with no clear D. CDR1 and CDR2 (germline): SGHVS, FNYEAQ. V lost 2 bases and J 6 bases, leaving 7 bases between the germline ends. The CDR3 runs to 12 residues. CDR3 DNA sequence: TGTGCCAGCAGCTTATTGCGACCTGAAGCTTTCTTT. Its protein product is CASSLLRPEAFF. Full variable domain (remainder filled in from reference TRBV7-6 and TRBJ1-1): GAGVSQSPRYKVTKRGQDVALRCDPISGHVSLYWYRQALGQGPEFLTYFNYEAQQDKSGLPNDRFSAERPEGSISTLTIQRTEQRDSAMYRCASSLLRPEAFFGQGTRLTVV.

In nucleotides, the CDR3 is TGTGCCAGCAGTTACACGGGGTACACTGAAGCTTTCTTT. Translated, it gives CASSYTGYTEAFF. This chain uses TRBV6-5 with TRBJ1-1; D not certain. CDR3 length: 13 residues. Looked up from germline, CDR1 is MNHEY and CDR2 is SVGAGI. Trimming pared 2 bases from V and 3 bases from J, leaving 7 bases between.